This passage covers 22 T cell receptor beta chains from one sample sequenced in a study of CD8+CD57+ T cells in acquired aplastic anemia. Both TCR beta VDJ combination and CDR3 sequence profiling were carried out. Genomic DNA was the template for this profiling. One entry per CDR3 protein results from TCRdb running MiXCR on the reads. The sample consists of around 180,000 distinct CDR3 sequences, around 50% of them appearing once. Sequenced patients had shown CD8+CD57+ cell expansion by flow cytometry. The sequencing sample was made of sorted CD4+, CD8+, or CD8+CD57+ T cells (not recorded which) from PBMCs. The source is a human donor with aplastic anemia.

The CDR3 coding sequence is TGCAGTGCGTGTCGAATCGGGACAGGTGATGAAAAACTGTTTTTT. Amino acids: CSACRIGTGDEKLFF. This chain joins TRBV20-1 and TRBJ1-4; 8 bases agree with TRBD1. Germline values: CDR1 DFQATT, CDR2 SNEGSKA (reference sequence). The CDR3 is 15 amino acids. V shed 6 bases, J shed 6 bases, and the junction held 12 bases outside the gene matches.

Ten or more counts support this clonotype. This chain connects TRBV6-1 to TRBJ1-6, with D perhaps TRBD1 (5 bases). The CDR3 is made up of 15 amino acids. V lost 6 bases and J lost 9, with 18 bases in between. Germline V gene data show CDR1 as MNHNS and CDR2 as SASEGT. CDR3 sequence (DNA): TGTGCCAGCAGGCCCCCCCAAGGGGAGACTTCACCCCTCCACTTT. Its protein is CASRPPQGETSPLHF.

The chain carries TRBV3-1 and TRBJ1-2; D is uncertain. The germline gives CDR1 LGHDT, CDR2 YNNKEL (reference sequence). V was cut by 1 base and J by 3 bases, with 9 bases left in between. The length of the CDR3 is 14 residues. CDR3 sequence: CASSQGDGYYGYTF. The CDR3 DNA reads TGTGCCAGCAGCCAAGGTGACGGGTACTATGGCTACACCTTC.

This clonotype was seen a few times. V usage is TRBV19 and J usage is TRBJ2-7, with D unresolved. V was cut by 6 bases and J by 2 bases, with 11 bases left in between. Germline V gives CDR1 LNHDA, CDR2 SQIVND (reference sequence). This CDR3 has 13 residues. CDR3 bases: TGTGCCAGTAGCTCCGCCCCCGCCTACGAGCAGTACTTC. The encoded protein is CASSSAPAYEQYF.

The rearrangement uses TRBV13 and TRBJ2-3, with 8 bases aligning to TRBD1. Germline-derived CDR1 and CDR2 are PRHDT and FYEKMQ (reference sequence). The CDR3 loop spans 16 amino acids. Germline trimming cut 1 base from V and 0 bases from J; bases unmatched to any gene: 3. The CDR3 protein is CASSLEQGASTDTQYF. For the CDR3, the DNA is TGTGCCAGCAGCTTAGAGCAGGGGGCGAGCACAGATACGCAGTATTTT.

This clonotype has ten or more counts. The chain links TRBV5-6 to TRBJ1-2; D is unclear. V gave up 4 bases and J gave up 5 bases, with 9 bases separating them. The CDR3 length is 12 residues. Germline-derived CDR1 and CDR2 are SGHDT and YYEEEE. Here the CDR3 reads CASSAARYGYTF. CDR3 nucleotides: TGTGCCAGCAGCGCCGCACGGTATGGCTACACCTTC.

This clonotype was picked up a small number of times. This chain joins TRBV24-1 and TRBJ2-1, with 10 bases fitting TRBD2. The germline V gene has CDR1 KGHDR and CDR2 SFDVKD. The CDR3 covers 16 residues. J was trimmed by 7 bases and V by 0 bases; bases with no gene match: 5. The CDR3 region has the DNA TGTGCCACCAGTGATTTGAGTAGCGGGGGGTTGAATGAGCAGTTCTTC. It translates to CATSDLSSGGLNEQFF.

This chain uses TRBV29-1 with TRBJ2-7; a possible D gene is TRBD2 (6 bases). V lost 1 base and J 0 bases, leaving 7 bases between the germline ends. This CDR3 is 13 amino acids long. The germline V gene encodes CDR1 SQVTM and CDR2 ANQGSEA. The CDR3 sequence is CSVEGGGSYEQYF. Written as DNA, the CDR3 is TGCAGCGTTGAAGGGGGAGGCTCCTACGAGCAGTACTTC.

In nucleotides, the CDR3 is TGCAGTGCTGAAGGGAGGAGCGGGGGAAATGAGCAGTTCTTC. Amino acids: CSAEGRSGGNEQFF. The V gene is TRBV20-1, the J gene TRBJ2-1, with 8 bases matching TRBD2. The J segment lost 7 bases and the V segment lost 5 bases, leaving 10 bases of the junction unmatched. This CDR3 is built from 14 residues. Germline V gene sequence: CDR1 DFQATT, CDR2 SNEGSKA (reference sequence).

The chain uses TRBV3-1 and TRBJ1-1; D is possibly TRBD1 (6 bases). From germline, CDR1 is LGHDT and CDR2 YNNKEL (reference sequence). The CDR3 spans 14 residues. V was clipped by 8 bases and J by 1 base, with 14 bases between them. The CDR3 DNA is TGTGCCAGCTCCCCACAGGGACAGAACACTGAAGCTTTCTTT. Protein sequence: CASSPQGQNTEAFF.

The chain has TRBV5-1 and TRBJ2-1, with D perhaps matching TRBD2 (7 bases). The CDR3 contains 19 residues. V lost 0 bases and J lost 0, with 19 bases in between. The germline CDR1 and CDR2 sequences are SGHRS and YFSETQ. This CDR3 reads CASSLAMGGGRISYNEQFF. The CDR3 region has the DNA TGCGCCAGCAGCTTGGCGATGGGGGGGGGCCGTATCTCCTACAATGAGCAGTTCTTC.

The V and J genes are TRBV18 and TRBJ1-5, with D possibly TRBD1 on 6 matching bases. CDR1 is KGHSH and CDR2 is LQKENI in the germline V gene. The CDR3 spans 16 residues. Trimming cost V 2 bases and J 4 bases, with 15 bases left between them. The DNA for the CDR3 is TGTGCCAGCTCACCATCGGCAGGGGCTATGAATCAGCCCCAGCATTTT. It yields the protein CASSPSAGAMNQPQHF.

This clonotype appeared once. The chain combines TRBV20-1 with TRBJ1-2; TRBD1 agrees at 9 bases. Unmatched junction bases numbered 24, after V lost 5 bases and J lost 5 bases. Per the germline V gene, CDR1 is DFQATT and CDR2 is SNEGSKA (reference sequence). The CDR3 length is 19 residues. The CDR3: CSAPPRTGTGKNLAYGYTF. DNA for the CDR3: TGCAGTGCTCCTCCCCGAACTGGGACAGGGAAAAACCTAGCATATGGCTACACCTTC.

This clonotype was observed many times. V usage is TRBV6-5 and J usage is TRBJ1-5; D unclear. The CDR3 contains 13 residues. V was cut by 2 bases and J by 5 bases, with 7 bases left in between. CDR1 MNHEY and CDR2 SVGAGI come from the germline V gene. In DNA form, the CDR3 reads TGTGCCAGCAGTTACAGACTTGATCAGCCCCAGCATTTT. Its protein product is CASSYRLDQPQHF.

The chain recombines TRBV20-1 with TRBJ2-7; D possibly corresponds to TRBD2 (7 bases). This CDR3 comprises 13 residues. Trimming left V 3 bases short and J 3 bases short, with 12 bases between. The germline V gene encodes CDR1 DFQATT and CDR2 SNEGSKA (reference sequence). CDR3 DNA sequence: TGCAGTGCTAGTGGGGGGGCGAGCTACGAGCAGTACTTC. Translated, it gives CSASGGASYEQYF.

This clonotype was detected ten times or more. The CDR3, as DNA: TGCAGTGCTGTGAACAGGGGAAATAATTCACCCCTCCACTTT. Translation gives CSAVNRGNNSPLHF. V gene TRBV20-1 combines with J gene TRBJ1-6, with 7 bases matching TRBD1. There are 14 residues in the CDR3. Unmatched junction bases numbered 6, after V lost 5 bases and J lost 5 bases. Germline V gene data show CDR1 as DFQATT and CDR2 as SNEGSKA (reference sequence).

This clonotype was found a few times. The chain has TRBV11-1 and TRBJ2-4; TRBD1 agrees at 7 bases. CDR3 length equals 14 residues. V trimming: 5 bases; J trimming: 4 bases; junction bases outside the gene matches: 5. Germline CDR1 reads SGHAT; CDR2 reads FQDESV (reference sequence). The CDR3 protein is CASSLGTEKNIQYF. CDR3 nucleotides: TGTGCCAGCAGCCTCGGGACAGAAAAAAACATTCAGTACTTC.

This chain links TRBV27 with TRBJ1-2, with 12 bases identical to TRBD1. In germline, CDR1 is MNHEY, CDR2 SMNVEV (reference sequence). The V and J ends lost 2 bases and 4 bases, in that order; junction bases with no gene match: 5. The CDR3 loop spans 16 amino acids. The DNA of the CDR3 is TGTGCCAGCAGTTTAAAGGGACAGGGGGCGGGCTATGGCTACACCTTC. This sequence encodes CASSLKGQGAGYGYTF.

The chain recombines TRBV13 with TRBJ2-1; TRBD2 aligns across 8 bases. CDR1 and CDR2 (germline): PRHDT, FYEKMQ (reference sequence). Trimming removed 3 bases from V and 6 bases from J; junction bases left unmatched: 10. This CDR3 spans 16 amino acids. The CDR3 DNA follows: TGTGCCAGCAGCTTTGGGGGACTAGTCCTAGGCAATGAGCAGTTCTTC. Amino acids: CASSFGGLVLGNEQFF.

As regards this clonotype: The junction and the germline gene differ at one end; a read error may be behind it. V gene TRBV24-1 combines with J gene TRBJ1-3; a possible D gene is TRBD1 (6 bases). The germline V gene encodes CDR1 KGHDR and CDR2 SFDVKD. The CDR3 length is 15 residues. CDR3 DNA: TGTGCCAGCAGTGAAACTAGGGCAGGGGCAAACACCATATATTTT. It specifies CASSETRAGANTIYF.

This chain links TRBV5-1 with TRBJ2-6; D may correspond to TRBD1 or TRBD2 (5 bases each). CDR3 length: 16 residues. Germline V lookup: CDR1 SGHRS, CDR2 YFSETQ. V lost 0 bases and J 2 bases, leaving 9 bases between the germline ends. For the CDR3, the DNA is TGCGCCAGCAGCTTGGTTACGGGACCTGGGGCCAACGTCCTGACTTTC. This encodes CASSLVTGPGANVLTF.

The gene calls are TRBV19 and TRBJ2-7; either TRBD1 or TRBD2 may fit D (5 bases each). Trimming removed 6 bases from V and 2 bases from J, with 11 bases in between. Per the germline V gene, CDR1 is LNHDA and CDR2 is SQIVND (reference sequence). The CDR3 runs to 13 residues. CDR3 in amino acids: CASRGDETYEQYF. CDR3 nucleotide sequence: TGTGCCAGTAGGGGGGACGAGACCTACGAGCAGTACTTC.